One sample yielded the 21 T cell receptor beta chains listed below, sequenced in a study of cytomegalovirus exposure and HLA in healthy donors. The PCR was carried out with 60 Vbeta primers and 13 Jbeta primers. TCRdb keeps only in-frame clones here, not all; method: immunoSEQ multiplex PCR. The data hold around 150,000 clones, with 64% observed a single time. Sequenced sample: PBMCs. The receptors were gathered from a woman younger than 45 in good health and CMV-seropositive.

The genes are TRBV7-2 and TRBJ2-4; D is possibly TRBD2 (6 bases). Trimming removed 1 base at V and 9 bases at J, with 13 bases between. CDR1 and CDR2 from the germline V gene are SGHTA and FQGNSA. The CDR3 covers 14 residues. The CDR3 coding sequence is TGTGCCAGCAGCTTAGATGGGTGGGGAGGCATTCAGTACTTC. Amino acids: CASSLDGWGGIQYF.

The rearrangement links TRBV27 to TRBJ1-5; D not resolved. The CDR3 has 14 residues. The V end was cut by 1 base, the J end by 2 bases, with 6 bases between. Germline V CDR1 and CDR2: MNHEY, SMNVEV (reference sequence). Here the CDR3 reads CASSLYQGNQPQHF. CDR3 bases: TGTGCCAGCAGTTTATACCAGGGCAATCAGCCCCAGCATTTT.

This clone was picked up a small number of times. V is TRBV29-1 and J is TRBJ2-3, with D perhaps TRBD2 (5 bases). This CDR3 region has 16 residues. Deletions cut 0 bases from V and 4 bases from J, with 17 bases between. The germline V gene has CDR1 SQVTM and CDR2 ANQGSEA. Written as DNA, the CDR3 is TGCAGCGTTGAAGAGCGGTACCGGGCTAGCTCAGATACGCAGTATTTT. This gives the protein CSVEERYRASSDTQYF.

The CDR3 reads CASSRGGTTNEKLFF. The CDR3 region has the DNA TGTGCCAGCAGCCGGGGGGGCACAACTAATGAAAAACTGTTTTTT. The rearrangement links TRBV11-1 to TRBJ1-4; tentative D call: TRBD1 (6 bases). Trimming took 5 bases from V and 0 from J, leaving 10 bases between them. This CDR3 is 15 amino acids long. Germline CDR1 SGHAT, CDR2 FQDESV (reference sequence).

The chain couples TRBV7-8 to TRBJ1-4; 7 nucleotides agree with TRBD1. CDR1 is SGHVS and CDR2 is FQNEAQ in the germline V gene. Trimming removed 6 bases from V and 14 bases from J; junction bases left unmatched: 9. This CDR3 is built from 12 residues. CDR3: CASRLVGQKLFF. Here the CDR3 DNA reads TGTGCCAGCAGACTAGTGGGACAGAAGCTGTTTTTT.

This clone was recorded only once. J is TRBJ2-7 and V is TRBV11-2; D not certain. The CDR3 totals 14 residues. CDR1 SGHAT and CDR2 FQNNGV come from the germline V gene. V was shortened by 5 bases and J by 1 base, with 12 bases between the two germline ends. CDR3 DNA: TGTGCCAGCAGCAAGTACTTCGAATCCTACGAGCAGTACTTC. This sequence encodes CASSKYFESYEQYF.

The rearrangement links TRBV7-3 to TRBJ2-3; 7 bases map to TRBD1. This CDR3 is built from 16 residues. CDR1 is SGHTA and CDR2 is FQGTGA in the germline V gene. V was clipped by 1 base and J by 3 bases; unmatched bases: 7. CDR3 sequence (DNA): TGTGCCAGCAGCTTAAACCTCAACAGGGGTACAGATACGCAGTATTTT. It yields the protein CASSLNLNRGTDTQYF.

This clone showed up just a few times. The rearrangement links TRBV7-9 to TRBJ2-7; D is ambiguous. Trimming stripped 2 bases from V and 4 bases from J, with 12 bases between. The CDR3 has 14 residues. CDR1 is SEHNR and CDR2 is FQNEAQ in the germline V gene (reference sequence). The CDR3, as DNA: TGTGCCAGCAGCTTATTAGGCCCCGGGTACGAGCAGTACTTC. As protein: CASSLLGPGYEQYF.

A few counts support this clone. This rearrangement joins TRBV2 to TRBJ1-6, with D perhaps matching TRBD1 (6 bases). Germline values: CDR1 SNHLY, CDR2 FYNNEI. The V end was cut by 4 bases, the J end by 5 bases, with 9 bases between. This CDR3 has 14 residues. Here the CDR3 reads CASSGQVDNSPLHF. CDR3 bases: TGTGCCAGCAGTGGACAGGTGGATAATTCACCCCTCCACTTT.

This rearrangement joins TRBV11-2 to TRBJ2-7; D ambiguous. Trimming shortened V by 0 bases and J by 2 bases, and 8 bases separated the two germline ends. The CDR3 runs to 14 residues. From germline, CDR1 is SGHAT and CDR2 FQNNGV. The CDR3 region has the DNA TGTGCCAGCAGCTTAGATCCTCAGGCCTACGAGCAGTACTTC. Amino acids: CASSLDPQAYEQYF.

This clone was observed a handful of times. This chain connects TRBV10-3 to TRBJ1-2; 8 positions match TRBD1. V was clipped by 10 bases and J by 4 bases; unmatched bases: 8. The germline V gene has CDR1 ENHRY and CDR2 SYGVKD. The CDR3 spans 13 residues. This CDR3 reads CANSGGTGYGYTF. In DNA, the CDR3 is TGTGCCAACAGCGGAGGGACAGGCTATGGCTACACCTTC.

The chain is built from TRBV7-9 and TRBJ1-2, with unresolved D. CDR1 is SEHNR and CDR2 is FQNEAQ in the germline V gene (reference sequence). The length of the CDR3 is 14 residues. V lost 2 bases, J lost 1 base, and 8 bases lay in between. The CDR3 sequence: CASSLYQINYGYTF. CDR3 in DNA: TGTGCCAGCAGCTTATACCAGATTAACTATGGCTACACCTTC. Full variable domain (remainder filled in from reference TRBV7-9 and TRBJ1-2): DTGVSQNPRHKITKRGQNVTFRCDPISEHNRLYWYRQTLGQGPEFLTYFQNEAQLEKSRLLSDRFSAERPKGSFSTLEIQRTEQGDSAMYLCASSLYQINYGYTFGSGTRLTVV.

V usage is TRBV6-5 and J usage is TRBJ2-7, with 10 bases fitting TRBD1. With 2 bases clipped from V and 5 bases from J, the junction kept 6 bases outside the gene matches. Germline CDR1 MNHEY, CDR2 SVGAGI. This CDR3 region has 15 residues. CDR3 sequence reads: CASSYGGQGFNEQYF. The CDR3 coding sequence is TGTGCCAGCAGTTACGGGGGACAGGGGTTCAACGAGCAGTACTTC.

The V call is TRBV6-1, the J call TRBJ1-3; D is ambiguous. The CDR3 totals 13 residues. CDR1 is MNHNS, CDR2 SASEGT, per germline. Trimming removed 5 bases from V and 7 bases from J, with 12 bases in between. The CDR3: CASSQKIWNTIYF. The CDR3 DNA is TGTGCCAGCAGTCAGAAGATCTGGAACACCATATATTTT.

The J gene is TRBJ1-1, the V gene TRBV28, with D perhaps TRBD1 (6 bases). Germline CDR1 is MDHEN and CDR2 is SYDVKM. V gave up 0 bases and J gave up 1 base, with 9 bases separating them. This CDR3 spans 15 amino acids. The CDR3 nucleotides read TGTGCCAGCAGTTTATGGGACAGAAAGAACACTGAAGCTTTCTTT. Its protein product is CASSLWDRKNTEAFF.

In DNA, the CDR3 is TGCGCCAGCAGCTTGACGGTACAGGACTATGGCTACACCTTC. Translating it yields CASSLTVQDYGYTF. V and J are TRBV5-1 and TRBJ1-2, with D perhaps TRBD1 (5 bases). The V end lost 1 base, the J end lost 3 bases, and 10 bases lay between the germline ends. The germline V gene encodes CDR1 SGHRS and CDR2 YFSETQ. The CDR3 extends over 14 amino acids.

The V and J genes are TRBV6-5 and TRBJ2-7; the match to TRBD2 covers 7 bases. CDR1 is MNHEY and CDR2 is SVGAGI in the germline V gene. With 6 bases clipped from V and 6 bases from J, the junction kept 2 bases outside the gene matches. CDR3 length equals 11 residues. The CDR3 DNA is TGTGCCAGCAGGGGAGGGACCGAGCAGTACTTC. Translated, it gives CASRGGTEQYF.

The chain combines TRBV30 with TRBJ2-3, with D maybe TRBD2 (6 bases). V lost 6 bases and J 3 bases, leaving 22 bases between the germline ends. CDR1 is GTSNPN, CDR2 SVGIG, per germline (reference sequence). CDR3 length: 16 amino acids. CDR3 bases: TGTGCCTGTACCTGGGGGGACCCCGAGGATACAGATACGCAGTATTTT. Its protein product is CACTWGDPEDTDTQYF.

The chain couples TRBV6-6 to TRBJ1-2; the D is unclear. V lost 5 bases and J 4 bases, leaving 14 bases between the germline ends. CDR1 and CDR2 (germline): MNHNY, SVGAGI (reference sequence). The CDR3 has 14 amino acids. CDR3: CASSTGVSSYGYTF. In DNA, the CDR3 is TGTGCCAGCAGTACGGGAGTTTCTAGCTATGGCTACACCTTC.

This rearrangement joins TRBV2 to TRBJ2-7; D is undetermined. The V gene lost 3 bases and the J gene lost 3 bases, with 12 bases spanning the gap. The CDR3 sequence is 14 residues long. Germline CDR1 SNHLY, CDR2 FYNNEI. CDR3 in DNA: TGTGCCAGCAGTGATGTTGACAACCTCTACGAGCAGTACTTC. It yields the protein CASSDVDNLYEQYF.

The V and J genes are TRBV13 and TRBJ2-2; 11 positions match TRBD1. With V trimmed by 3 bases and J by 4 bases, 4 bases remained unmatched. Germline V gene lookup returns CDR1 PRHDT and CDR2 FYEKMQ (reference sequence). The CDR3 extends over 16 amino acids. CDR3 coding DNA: TGTGCCAGCAGCTTGGGGGACAGGGGGAGCACCGGGGAGCTGTTTTTT. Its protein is CASSLGDRGSTGELFF.